This T cell receptor (beta chain) was retrieved from a study of graft-versus-host responses after intestinal transplantation. Study details: Induction using anti-thymocyte globulin, followed by tacrolimus and steroids for about 3 years, was given to all recipients.

Only one count was recorded for this clone. What it binds is not known. The V gene's germline CDR1 is SGHTA and CDR2 FQGNSA. This CDR3 region has 16 residues. V lost 5 bases to trimming and J lost 1 base, with 17 bases between them. Using immunoSEQ multiplex PCR, the repertoire was profiled, and TCRdb retains in-frame clones only, with some absent. The table lists 80,000 to 85,000 clones, 90% to 95% of them singletons. The clonotype was recovered from a human donor who received an intestinal transplant. The material was unstimulated CD4+ T cells sorted from spleen or lymph node cells, obtained before intestinal transplant. The chain is built from TRBV7-2 and TRBJ1-1; possibly TRBD1 for D (6 bases). The DNA for the CDR3 is TGTGCCAGCAGCGCCGGGGGGGGGCGAAGGAACACTGAAGCTTTCTTT. Encoded protein: CASSAGGGRRNTEAFF.